This T cell receptor beta chain was sequenced during a study of T cell responses to AZD1222 COVID-19 vaccine. Details on this clone: Antigen unknown.

Per germline, CDR1 MNHNS and CDR2 SASEGT. The CDR3 covers 16 residues. V was cut by 3 bases and J by 6 bases, with 18 bases left in between. Study-level points and caveats: White British people made up most donors, females outnumbered males, and clonal diversity was possibly underestimated. Unmutated variant regions reportedly attract nearly half of all spike-specific TCRs. In all cases, repertoires were sampled only after the peak T cell response.

Clones were read by immunoSEQ multiplex PCR, and TCRdb kept only the in-frame ones, dropping some. The profile shows 110,000 to 150,000 clones, approximately 90% of them singletons. This specimen was peripheral blood, taken on day 0 of AZD1222 vaccination. This chain links TRBV6-1 with TRBJ1-5; possible D gene TRBD1, 5 bases. The clonotype was recovered from an adult in good health. CDR3 in DNA: TGTGCCAGCAGTGAGGAGGAGGGGCGCGGAGGTCAGCCCCAGCATTTT. Encoded protein: CASSEEEGRGGQPQHF.